What follows are 9 T cell receptor beta chains derived from one specimen sequenced in a study of blood T cell repertoires in COVID-19. TCRdb's table, derived via immunoSEQ multiplex PCR, lists solely in-frame clones and lacks some. The sample contains 300,000 or so clones, more than 90% of which appear only once. Specimen: PBMCs or T cells enriched from blood (not recorded which). These receptors were collected from a man aged 55 to 70 who had recovered from COVID-19.

CDR3 DNA sequence: TGTGCCAGTAAACTGGGCTGGACCGGGGAGCTGTTTTTT. Translated, it gives CASKLGWTGELFF. The chain uses TRBV19 and TRBJ2-2; unclear D gene. The V end was cut by 7 bases, the J end by 5 bases, with 11 bases between. The germline V gene encodes CDR1 LNHDA and CDR2 SQIVND (reference sequence). This CDR3 has 13 amino acids.

This rearrangement joins TRBV10-3 to TRBJ2-7, with TRBD1 as a possible D gene (5 bases). This CDR3 region has 13 residues. V gave up 4 bases and J gave up 4 bases, with 11 bases separating them. Germline loops: CDR1 ENHRY, CDR2 SYGVKD. The CDR3, as DNA: TGTGCCATCAGTGGGGGTCAGGGTTACGAGCAGTACTTC. Its translation is CAISGGQGYEQYF.

This clone turned up a few times. The chain couples TRBV4-3 to TRBJ1-6; 8 nucleotides align to TRBD1. The CDR3 is 15 amino acids. Unmatched junction bases numbered 5, after V lost 3 bases and J lost 7 bases. Germline CDR1 and CDR2: LGHNA and YSLEER. The CDR3 sequence is CASSQPGQENSPLHF. The CDR3 nucleotides read TGCGCCAGCAGCCAGCCGGGACAGGAGAATTCACCCCTCCACTTT.

V is TRBV2 and J is TRBJ2-7; 9 bases match TRBD2. Germline assignment: CDR1 SNHLY and CDR2 FYNNEI. Trimming removed 2 bases from V and 5 bases from J; junction bases left unmatched: 13. The CDR3 is 17 amino acids. CDR3 region: CASSEKGGASGVHEQYF. CDR3 sequence (DNA): TGTGCCAGCAGTGAAAAAGGGGGGGCTAGCGGGGTCCACGAGCAGTACTTC.

The V and J genes are TRBV7-6 and TRBJ1-5; 9 bases align to TRBD1. V lost 8 bases and J lost 5; bases outside the gene matches: 10. The CDR3 is 15 amino acids. The germline gives CDR1 SGHVS, CDR2 FNYEAQ. The CDR3 loop is CASGRGTGPYQPQHF. The CDR3 DNA reads as TGTGCCAGCGGACGGGGGACAGGGCCCTATCAGCCCCAGCATTTT.

Only one count was recorded for this clone. A read error may account for a junction end that differs from germline. V is TRBV27 and J is TRBJ1-4, with 10 bases matching TRBD1. From germline, CDR1 is MNHEY and CDR2 SMNVEV (reference sequence). The CDR3 extends over 16 amino acids. CDR3 DNA: TGTGCCAGCAGTCTATCCGGGACAGGGGATGGTGAAAAACTGTTTTTT. This translates into CASSLSGTGDGEKLFF.

This sequence joins TRBV5-1 and TRBJ1-4, with TRBD1 identical over 10 bases. This CDR3 is built from 17 residues. With 4 bases clipped from V and 3 bases from J, the junction kept 9 bases outside the gene matches. Germline CDR1 is SGHRS and CDR2 is YFSETQ. CDR3 in amino acids: CASSVGQGVGANEKLFF. The DNA of the CDR3 is TGCGCCAGCAGCGTCGGACAGGGGGTCGGGGCTAATGAAAAACTGTTTTTT.

The V and J genes are TRBV30 and TRBJ1-1, with TRBD1 matching 9 bases. Germline lookup yields CDR1 GTSNPN and CDR2 SVGIG (reference sequence). The CDR3 length is 18 residues. The V gene end was trimmed by 2 bases and the J gene end by 4 bases; junction bases not matched to a gene: 17. The CDR3 loop is CAWSPTPGQGPMSTEAFF. In DNA form, the CDR3 reads TGTGCCTGGAGTCCGACCCCGGGACAGGGACCTATGAGCACTGAAGCTTTCTTT. The full variable domain, its missing parts supplied by reference TRBV30 and TRBJ1-1, is SQTIHQWPATLVQPVGSPLSLECTVEGTSNPNLYWYRQAAGRGLQLLFYSVGIGQISSEVPQNLSASRPQDRQFILSSKKLLLSDSGFYLCAWSPTPGQGPMSTEAFFGQGTRLTVV.

This clone was counted only a few times. One end of the junction varies from germline; a read error may be responsible. The CDR3 reads CASTYFHGDTQYF. The CDR3 DNA is TGTGCCAGCACTTACTTCCACGGAGATACGCAGTATTTT. The chain uses TRBV6-6 and TRBJ2-3; D is undetermined. Germline V gives CDR1 MNHNY, CDR2 SVGAGI (reference sequence). The CDR3 has 13 residues.